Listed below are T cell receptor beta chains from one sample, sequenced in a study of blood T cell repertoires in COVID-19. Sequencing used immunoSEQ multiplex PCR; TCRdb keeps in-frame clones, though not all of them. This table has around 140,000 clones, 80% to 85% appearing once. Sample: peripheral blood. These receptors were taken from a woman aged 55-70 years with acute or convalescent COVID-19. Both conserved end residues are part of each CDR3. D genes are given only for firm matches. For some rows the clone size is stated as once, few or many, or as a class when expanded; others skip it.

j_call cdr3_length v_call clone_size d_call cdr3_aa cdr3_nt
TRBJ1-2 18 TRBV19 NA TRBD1 CASRSHSGTGDSNYGYTF TGTGCCAGTAGGTCCCATAGCGGGACAGGGGATTCTAACTATGGCTACACCTTC
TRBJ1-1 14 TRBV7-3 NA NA CASSLRGVDTEAFF TGTGCCAGCAGCTTAAGGGGGGTGGACACTGAAGCTTTCTTT
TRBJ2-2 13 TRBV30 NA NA CAWSVMDTGELFF TGTGCCTGGAGTGTAATGGACACTGGGGAGCTGTTTTTT
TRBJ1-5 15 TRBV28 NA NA CAGTEGGATNQPQHF TGTGCCGGAACTGAAGGGGGGGCGACCAATCAGCCCCAGCATTTT
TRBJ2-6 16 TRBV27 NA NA CASSGERFSGANVLTF TGTGCCAGCTCAGGGGAGCGGTTCTCTGGGGCCAACGTCCTGACTTTC
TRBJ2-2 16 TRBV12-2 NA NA CASRLLRDRSTGELFF TGTGCAAGTCGCTTATTGCGGGATCGGAGCACCGGGGAGCTGTTTTTT
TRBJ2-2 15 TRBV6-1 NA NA CASSEPGGVTGELFF TGTGCCAGCAGTGAGCCCGGAGGGGTCACCGGGGAGCTGTTTTTT
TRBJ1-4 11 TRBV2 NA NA CASSDGEKLFF TGTGCCAGCAGTGACGGGGAAAAACTGTTTTTT
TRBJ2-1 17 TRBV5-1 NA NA CASSLALGQPIYNEQFF TGCGCCAGCAGCTTGGCCCTAGGACAGCCGATCTACAATGAGCAGTTCTTC
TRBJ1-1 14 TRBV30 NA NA CAWSVRGGHTEAFF TGTGCCTGGAGTGTACGAGGGGGTCACACTGAAGCTTTCTTT
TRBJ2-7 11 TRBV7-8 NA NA CASSLSYEQYF TGTGCCAGCAGCTTATCTTACGAGCAGTACTTC
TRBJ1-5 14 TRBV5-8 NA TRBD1 CASSSGQGDQPQHF TGTGCCAGCAGCTCGGGACAGGGAGATCAGCCCCAGCATTTT
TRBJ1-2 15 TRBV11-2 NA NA CASSLWTEANYGYTF TGTGCCAGCAGCCTCTGGACAGAAGCTAACTATGGCTACACCTTC
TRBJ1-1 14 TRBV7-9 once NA CASSPTRVWTEAFF TGTGCCAGCAGCCCCACTAGAGTTTGGACTGAAGCTTTCTTT
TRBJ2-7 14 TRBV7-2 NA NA CASSSPSSAYEQYF TGTGCCAGCAGCTCGCCTAGCTCGGCATACGAGCAGTACTTC
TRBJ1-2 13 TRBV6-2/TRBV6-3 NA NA CASSSDRNYGYTF TGTGCCAGCAGCTCGGACAGAAACTATGGCTACACCTTC
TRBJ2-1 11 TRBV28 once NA CASSSRDMQFF TGTGCCAGCAGTTCCCGAGACATGCAGTTCTTC
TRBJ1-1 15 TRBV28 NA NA CASSSGARGKTEAFF TGTGCCAGCAGTTCGGGCGCCCGCGGGAAAACTGAAGCTTTCTTT
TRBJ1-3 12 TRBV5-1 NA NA CASSLAGNTIYF TGCGCCAGCAGCTTAGCGGGAAACACCATATATTTT
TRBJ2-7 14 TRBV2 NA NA CASSAWQGPYEQYF TGTGCCAGCAGTGCGTGGCAGGGGCCCTACGAGCAGTACTTC
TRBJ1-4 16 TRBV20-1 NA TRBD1 CSASGRPGTDPEKLFF TGCAGTGCTAGTGGCCGACCCGGGACAGACCCTGAAAAACTGTTTTTT
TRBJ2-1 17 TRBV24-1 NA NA CATSPGLGRSPYNEQFF TGTGCCACCAGTCCGGGACTGGGGCGATCGCCGTACAATGAGCAGTTCTTC
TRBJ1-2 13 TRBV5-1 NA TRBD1 CASQTGGNGGYTF TGCGCCAGTCAGACAGGGGGGAATGGAGGCTACACCTTC
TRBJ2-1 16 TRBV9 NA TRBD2 CASSVGGGRAYNEQFF TGTGCCAGCAGCGTTGGGGGCGGGAGGGCCTACAATGAGCAGTTCTTC
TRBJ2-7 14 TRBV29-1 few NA CSVMAGTRLLEQYF TGCAGCGTAATGGCCGGGACAAGGCTTCTCGAGCAGTACTTC
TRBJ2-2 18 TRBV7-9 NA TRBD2 CASSLTSGSLSYTGELFF TGTGCCAGCAGCCTCACTAGCGGGAGTTTGTCCTACACCGGGGAGCTGTTTTTT
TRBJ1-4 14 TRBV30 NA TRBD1 CAWRGQARGGELFF TGTGCCTGGAGGGGACAGGCTCGAGGGGGGGAACTGTTTTTT
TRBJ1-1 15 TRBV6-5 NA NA CASSYSRDRGTEAFF TGTGCCAGCAGTTATTCCAGGGACCGGGGGACTGAAGCTTTCTTT
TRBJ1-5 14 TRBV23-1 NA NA CASRFPQPPQPQHF TGCGCCAGCAGGTTCCCACAGCCGCCCCAGCCCCAGCATTTT